These T cell receptor beta chains were read from a single sample in a study of blood T cell repertoires in COVID-19. Repertoires were generated with immunoSEQ multiplex PCR, while TCRdb's copy carries only in-frame clones and drops some. The repertoire consists of 87,000 or so clones, with around 86% occurring once and the leading ten covering about 16%. Sample: peripheral blood. Source of these receptors: an elderly woman with active or convalescent COVID-19. CDR3s include the opening cysteine and the closing phenylalanine or tryptophan. A D gene is named only where the DNA matches it firmly. Size is stated for part of the rows, as once, few or many counts, or as a class when the clone is expanded.

clone_size j_call d_call v_call cdr3_nt cdr3_aa
- TRBJ2-2 TRBD2 TRBV5-4 TGTGCCAGCAGCTTGGCTAGCGGGAACACCGGGGAGCTGTTTTTT CASSLASGNTGELFF
- TRBJ2-4 TRBD1 TRBV5-1 TGCGCCAGCAGCTGGGGACAATGGACAGGGGAGAACATTCAGTACTTC CASSWGQWTGENIQYF
- TRBJ1-2 - TRBV6-4 TGTGCCAGCAGTGAATTAGGGGGACAACTGAGCGGCTACACCTTC CASSELGGQLSGYTF
- TRBJ1-5 TRBD1 TRBV19 TGTGCCAGTAGTCCTTCAGAAGGGGGCGGACAGCCCCAGCATTTT CASSPSEGGGQPQHF
- TRBJ2-1 TRBD1 TRBV7-8 TGTGCCAGCAGCCCCGGGACAGGGGTCTACAATGAGCAGTTCTTC CASSPGTGVYNEQFF
- TRBJ1-1 - TRBV25-1 TGTGCCAGCAGTGACCGGCTCATCAGGGGCTTCACTGAAGCTTTCTTT CASSDRLIRGFTEAFF
- TRBJ1-5 - TRBV6-5 TGTGCCAGCAGTTGGGGCAGGGACAACAATCAGCCCCAGCATTTT CASSWGRDNNQPQHF
- TRBJ2-7 - TRBV7-2 TGTGCCAGCAGCTTAGCGATTCTAGGAGGGTGGGAGCAGTACTTC CASSLAILGGWEQYF
- TRBJ1-2 TRBD1 TRBV24-1 TGTGCCTCCCAGGGGGACACGTTTGCTGGCTACACCTTC CASQGDTFAGYTF
- TRBJ2-3 TRBD1 TRBV24-1 TGTGCCACCAGTGATCGACAGGGGGATACGCAGTATTTT CATSDRQGDTQYF
- TRBJ2-7 TRBD2 TRBV11-3 TGTGCCAGCAGCTCGGGACTAGGGGCCGAGCAGTACTTC CASSSGLGAEQYF
- TRBJ1-2 - TRBV7-9 TGTGCCAGCAGCTCCGGACGGGGGAGCTACACCTTC CASSSGRGSYTF
- TRBJ2-7 - TRBV19 TGTGCCAGTAGTATAACAGGACACATCTACGAGCAGTACTTC CASSITGHIYEQYF
- TRBJ2-5 TRBD2 TRBV19 TGTGCCAGTAGCCGACTAGCGGGAGGGCCAGAGACCCAGTACTTC CASSRLAGGPETQYF
- TRBJ1-2 - TRBV5-1 TGCGCCAGCAGCTTGGGACAGGCCAACTATGGCTACACCTTC CASSLGQANYGYTF
few TRBJ1-6 TRBD1 TRBV7-6 TGTGCCAGCAGCTTAGGACAGGGCGGCTATAATTCACCCCTCCACTTT CASSLGQGGYNSPLHF
- TRBJ2-7 TRBD2 TRBV29-1 TGCAGCGTTGAAAGAGGGGGAGCGGGAGCTGGGGAGCAGTACTTC CSVERGGAGAGEQYF
- TRBJ2-7 TRBD2 TRBV7-2 TGTGCCAGCAGCTTAAGGAATCCGGGTAGCGGGAGCCTCAGGGACGAGCAGTACTTC CASSLRNPGSGSLRDEQYF
- TRBJ2-1 TRBD2 TRBV7-3 TGTGCCAGCAGCTTAATCGGGAGGGGGGAATACAATGAGCAGTTCTTC CASSLIGRGEYNEQFF
- TRBJ1-5 - TRBV2 TGTGCCAGTACTCCCCAGGGAGGTGGGCATCAGCCCCAGCATTTT CASTPQGGGHQPQHF
few TRBJ1-1 - TRBV7-7 TGTGCTAGCAGCCTGAGGATGAACACTGAAGCTTTCTTT CASSLRMNTEAFF
- TRBJ1-1 - TRBV6-5 TGTGCCAGCAGTTACTCCCCGGGGATGGACACTGAAGCTTTCTTT CASSYSPGMDTEAFF
- TRBJ2-4 - TRBV12-3/TRBV12-4 TGTGCCAGCGGTCACAGGGGGGAGGGCATTCAGTACTTC CASGHRGEGIQYF
- TRBJ2-7 - TRBV12-3/TRBV12-4 TGTGCCAGCAGTTTCGGCTACGAGCAGTACTTC CASSFGYEQYF
- TRBJ2-3 - TRBV20-1 TGCAGTGCTAGTATCCAGGCGGATACGCAGTATTTT CSASIQADTQYF
- TRBJ1-1 TRBD1 TRBV29-1 TGCAGCGGTGGACAGGGAATCGCTGAAGCTTTCTTT CSGGQGIAEAFF
- TRBJ2-2 - TRBV19 TGTGCCAGTAGGGGAGCGGCGAACACCGGGGAGCTGTTTTTT CASRGAANTGELFF
- TRBJ2-3 TRBD1 TRBV5-1 TGCGCCAGCAGCCCCGGGACAGGGGCCCTCGGTACGCAGTATTTT CASSPGTGALGTQYF
- TRBJ2-2 - TRBV11-2 TGTGCCAGCAGCGCCGAACTAGGGCTGTTTTTT CASSAELGLFF
- TRBJ1-4 - TRBV30 TGTGCCTGGAGTGTAGGGGGAAATGGTGAAAAACTGTTTTTT CAWSVGGNGEKLFF
- TRBJ1-1 - TRBV10-2 TGCGCCAGCAGTCCTGGCGGGGGGTGGGGTGAAGCTTTCTTT CASSPGGGWGEAFF
few TRBJ2-4 - TRBV6-6 TGTGCCAGCGGGCTAGCCAAAAACATTCAGTACTTC CASGLAKNIQYF
- TRBJ2-7 TRBD2 TRBV7-2 TGTGCCAGCAGCCAAAGCGGGGGGTCCTCCTACGAGCAGTACTTC CASSQSGGSSYEQYF
- TRBJ2-5 TRBD2 TRBV7-2 TGTGCCAGCAGTTCAGGATTAGCGGGAGGGCAAGAGACCCAGTACTTC CASSSGLAGGQETQYF
- TRBJ2-1 TRBD2 TRBV11-1 TGTGCCAGCAGCTCCCCGGACGGCGGGAGCCTTAATGAGCAGTTCTTC CASSSPDGGSLNEQFF
- TRBJ1-1 - TRBV12-3/TRBV12-4 TGTGCCAGCACCTCGTTCGCGACTGAAGCTTTCTTT CASTSFATEAFF
once TRBJ2-5 TRBD2 TRBV29-1 TGCAGCGCCCAACGGACTAGCGGGGGGGCCAGTCCGGAGACCCAGTACTTC CSAQRTSGGASPETQYF
- TRBJ1-3 - TRBV6-1 TGTGCCAGCAGTGAATATCACTCGAGGTCTGGAAACACCATATATTTT CASSEYHSRSGNTIYF
- TRBJ2-7 TRBD2 TRBV2 TGTGCCAGCAGTGAAGTCCGCGGGACTACCAGCTACGAGCAGTACTTC CASSEVRGTTSYEQYF
- TRBJ1-2 TRBD1 TRBV6-5 TGTGCCAGCAGTTACCCTCGGGACAGGGCGTATGGCTACACCTTC CASSYPRDRAYGYTF
once TRBJ1-2 TRBD1 TRBV6-5 TGTGCCAGCAAGGCCCCGGGACAGGGGGCGCGAGGCTACACCTTC CASKAPGQGARGYTF
- TRBJ2-2 - TRBV4-3 TGCGCCAGCAGCCAAGTTCCCAGGGAAGGCGGGGAGCTGTTTTTT CASSQVPREGGELFF
- TRBJ1-1 TRBD1 TRBV5-1 TGCGCCAGCAGCTTGTCTCTAACAGGGGAGAACACTGAAGCTTTCTTT CASSLSLTGENTEAFF
- TRBJ1-2 TRBD1 TRBV2 TGTGCCAGCATGGGACAGGCCGTAGGGGGCTACACCTTC CASMGQAVGGYTF
- TRBJ2-1 - TRBV5-1 TGCGCCAGCACGACGTGGGCGGGGGCTGAGCAGTTCTTC CASTTWAGAEQFF
few TRBJ2-1 - TRBV6-1 TGTGCCAGCAGTGAAGAAGCGCGCGCGCCCTACAATGAGCAGTTCTTC CASSEEARAPYNEQFF
- TRBJ1-3 - TRBV7-2 TGTGCCAGCAGCTTAGCGTTGGGGGCCTCGTCTGGAAACACCATATATTTT CASSLALGASSGNTIYF
- TRBJ2-2 TRBD2 TRBV15 TGTGCCACCAGCAGAGACTTTGGACTAGCGGGGGCCACCGGGGAGCTGTTTTTT CATSRDFGLAGATGELFF
- TRBJ1-1 TRBD1 TRBV2 TGTGCCAGCAGTGGGACAGGGTCCACTGAAGCTTTCTTT CASSGTGSTEAFF